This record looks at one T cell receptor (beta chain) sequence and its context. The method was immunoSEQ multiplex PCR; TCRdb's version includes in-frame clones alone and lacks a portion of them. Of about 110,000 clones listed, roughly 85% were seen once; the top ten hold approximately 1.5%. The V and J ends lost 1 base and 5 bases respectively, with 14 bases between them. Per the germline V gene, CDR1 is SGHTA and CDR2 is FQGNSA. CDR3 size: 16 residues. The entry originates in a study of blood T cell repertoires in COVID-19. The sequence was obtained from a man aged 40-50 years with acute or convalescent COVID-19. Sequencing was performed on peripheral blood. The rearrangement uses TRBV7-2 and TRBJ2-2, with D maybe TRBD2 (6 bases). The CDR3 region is CASSLVGLASTGELFF. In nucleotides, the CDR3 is TGTGCCAGCAGCTTAGTTGGGCTAGCGAGTACCGGGGAGCTGTTTTTT.